These 19 T cell receptor beta chains were sequenced from one sample in a study of molecular identifiers for immune sequencing clone quantification. TCRdb reprocessed the PCR reads with MiXCR, giving one entry per CDR3 protein. The table records 490,000 or so distinct CDR3 sequences, about 22% of them present only once. The sample comprised naive CD8+ T cells from blood, with Jurkat cell RNA spiked in. Subset described: FACS-sorted CD8+CD4-CCR7+CD45RA+ naive T cells. All receptors derive from a human donor in good health. Some libraries in this study had Jurkat cell RNA spiked in.

Notes on this clonotype: A clone one base away is much larger, so this may be a read error. This sequence joins TRBV9 and TRBJ2-2; possible D gene TRBD1, 5 bases. The CDR3 contains 15 residues. V lost 3 bases, J lost 3 bases, and 12 bases lay in between. Germline CDR1 reads SGDLS; CDR2 reads YYNGEE. The CDR3 loop is CASSAIRDHTGELFF. The CDR3 DNA reads as TGTGCCAGCAGCGCGATCAGGGATCACACCGGGGAGCTGTTTTTT.

This clonotype was counted ten times or more. The CDR3 spells CAWMGQAYEQYF. In nucleotides, the CDR3 is TGTGCCTGGATGGGGCAGGCCTACGAGCAGTACTTC. The chain couples TRBV30 to TRBJ2-7; possibly TRBD1 for D (5 bases). The ends were cut back, 4 bases at V and 2 bases at J, with 9 bases in the middle. The CDR3 spans 12 residues. Looked up from germline, CDR1 is GTSNPN and CDR2 is SVGIG (reference sequence).

This clonotype was recorded at least ten times. The chain joins TRBV29-1 to TRBJ1-2, with 10 bases that match TRBD1. Trimming removed 4 bases from V and 3 bases from J; junction bases left unmatched: 8. Germline CDR1 reads SQVTM; CDR2 reads ANQGSEA. CDR3 length equals 15 residues. Here the CDR3 reads CSVGGTGEGDYGYTF. As DNA, the CDR3 is TGCAGCGTTGGCGGGACAGGGGAAGGGGACTATGGCTACACCTTC.

In this sample, this clonotype turned up many times. This sequence joins TRBV28 and TRBJ2-7; weak D call: TRBD2 (6 bases). From germline, CDR1 is MDHEN and CDR2 SYDVKM. V lost 3 bases and J lost 2, with 14 bases in between. CDR3 length: 15 residues. As DNA, the CDR3 is TGTGCCAGCAGTTTTAGCCGTCGGGGGACCTACGAGCAGTACTTC. This codes for CASSFSRRGTYEQYF.

At least ten counts were recorded for this clonotype. The V and J genes are TRBV27 and TRBJ2-3, with 8 positions matching TRBD2. V gave up 2 bases and J gave up 1 base; unmatched junction bases: 5. CDR3 length: 16 amino acids. The germline gives CDR1 MNHEY, CDR2 SMNVEV (reference sequence). The CDR3 coding sequence is TGTGCCAGCAGTTTAACCGGGACTAGTGGCACAGATACGCAGTATTTT. This gives the protein CASSLTGTSGTDTQYF.

This clonotype was observed many times. The chain is built from TRBV20-1 and TRBJ2-3, with D possibly TRBD2 on 5 matching bases. CDR3 length: 14 amino acids. Germline V gene sequence: CDR1 DFQATT, CDR2 SNEGSKA (reference sequence). V lost 6 bases, J lost 6 bases, and 19 bases lay in between. CDR3 coding DNA: TGCAGTGCCATTAGCGAGGGCAAAATGGATACGCAGTATTTT. This sequence encodes CSAISEGKMDTQYF.

The chain employs TRBV3-1 and TRBJ2-5, with D hard to call. The CDR3 length is 16 residues. Trimming took 0 bases from V and 0 from J, leaving 11 bases between them. Germline lookup yields CDR1 LGHDT and CDR2 YNNKEL (reference sequence). CDR3 loop: CASSQDLTVYQETQYF. Written as DNA, the CDR3 is TGTGCCAGCAGCCAAGATCTGACCGTGTACCAAGAGACCCAGTACTTC.

The chain employs TRBV19 and TRBJ1-5; D perhaps matches TRBD1 (6 bases). V lost 7 bases and J 5 bases, leaving 18 bases between the germline ends. Per the germline V gene, CDR1 is LNHDA and CDR2 is SQIVND (reference sequence). The CDR3 length is 15 residues. CDR3 amino acids: CASNEGGVMDQPQHF. In DNA form, the CDR3 reads TGTGCCAGTAACGAGGGGGGGGTTATGGATCAGCCCCAGCATTTT.

This clonotype was observed many times. V and J are TRBV7-9 and TRBJ2-3, with 10 bases identical to TRBD2. J was trimmed by 1 base and V by 8 bases; bases with no gene match: 6. Germline CDR1 reads SEHNR; CDR2 reads FQNEAQ (reference sequence). The CDR3 runs 15 residues. The CDR3 here is CASRPSGSGTDTQYF. CDR3 nucleotides: TGTGCCAGCCGTCCTAGCGGGAGCGGCACAGATACGCAGTATTTT.

In this sample, this clonotype turned up many times. The rearrangement links TRBV2 to TRBJ1-1, with 8 positions matching TRBD1. In germline, CDR1 is SNHLY, CDR2 FYNNEI. V gave up 6 bases and J gave up 5 bases; unmatched junction bases: 8. The CDR3 sequence is 14 residues long. The CDR3 coding sequence is TGTGCCAGCAGACTCGGACAGGGCGTGACTGAAGCTTTCTTT. Its protein product is CASRLGQGVTEAFF.

This clonotype was recorded at least ten times. The V call is TRBV5-4, the J call TRBJ1-2; D is perhaps TRBD1 (5 bases). The length of the CDR3 is 14 residues. With 5 bases removed from V and 7 bases from J, the gap between germline ends came to 18 bases. Germline values: CDR1 SGHNT, CDR2 YYREEE (reference sequence). CDR3 residues: CASRKSGTSFGYTF. The DNA of the CDR3 is TGTGCCAGCAGAAAATCCGGGACTTCCTTTGGCTACACCTTC.

In regard to this clonotype: Here the CDR3 omits its conserved ending phenylalanine or tryptophan, so a read error is the likely source. The chain recombines TRBV7-9 with TRBJ2-7, with D tentatively TRBD2 (5 bases). Trimming shortened V by 8 bases and J by 6 bases, and 11 bases separated the two germline ends. The germline V gene has CDR1 SEHNR and CDR2 FQNEAQ (reference sequence). This CDR3 region has 11 residues. Here the CDR3 DNA reads TGTGCCAGCTTCATCCGGGGCGAGCAGTACTAC. Its protein product is CASFIRGEQYY.

This clonotype was recorded only once. Likely a read error: the CDR3 ends without its conserved phenylalanine or tryptophan. The J gene is TRBJ2-2, the V gene TRBV19; D not resolved. In germline, CDR1 is LNHDA, CDR2 SQIVND (reference sequence). V was shortened by 1 base and J by 1 base, with 4 bases between the two germline ends. This CDR3 has 14 amino acids. The CDR3 loop is CASSIAQNTGELFS. The CDR3 bases are TGTGCCAGTAGTATAGCACAGAACACCGGGGAGCTGTTTTCT.

About this clonotype itself: A much bigger clone sits one base away, suggesting this may be a read error. The chain joins TRBV15 to TRBJ1-3; D gene ambiguous. Germline values: CDR1 LNHNV, CDR2 YYDKDF (reference sequence). The V gene lost 9 bases and the J gene lost 8 bases, with 17 bases spanning the gap. The CDR3 has 13 residues. The CDR3 is CATRNGGKDTIYF. The CDR3 DNA follows: TGTGCCACGAGGAATGGCGGGAAGGACACCATATATTTT.

Ten or more counts support this clonotype. The CDR3, as DNA: TGTGCCAGCAGTTACTCGATCGCTCAGCCCCAGCATTTT. It is translated as CASSYSIAQPQHF. The chain is built from TRBV6-2 or TRBV6-3 and TRBJ1-5; unclear D gene. The germline CDR1 and CDR2 sequences are MNHEY and SVGEGT. The V and J ends lost 0 bases and 6 bases respectively, with 6 bases between them. This CDR3 comprises 13 residues.

This clonotype occurred once. It is likely a read error, because the conserved phenylalanine at the end of the CDR3 is missing. J is TRBJ2-7 and V is TRBV28, with D unclear. The germline V and J ends were trimmed by 2 bases and 2 bases, with 7 bases remaining between them. The germline V gene has CDR1 MDHEN and CDR2 SYDVKM. The CDR3 has 13 residues. This chain's CDR3 is CASSLGRAYEQYI. CDR3 bases: TGTGCCAGCAGTTTAGGTCGAGCCTACGAGCAGTACATC.

There are many counts of this clonotype. The V call is TRBV11-2, the J call TRBJ2-7; D not certain. This CDR3 has 13 residues. The V gene's germline CDR1 is SGHAT and CDR2 FQNNGV. V was trimmed by 5 bases and J by 2 bases, leaving 10 bases between them. The CDR3 protein is CASSPDPTYEQYF. CDR3 in DNA: TGTGCCAGCAGCCCCGACCCCACCTACGAGCAGTACTTC.

There are a few counts of this clonotype. The chain uses TRBV20-1 and TRBJ1-1, with D perhaps matching TRBD1 (5 bases). The ends were cut back, 6 bases at V and 0 bases at J, with 20 bases in the middle. CDR3 length equals 16 residues. Germline values: CDR1 DFQATT, CDR2 SNEGSKA (reference sequence). CDR3 bases: TGCAGTGCGGATCACTCCGGGACGGTTGTGAACACTGAAGCTTTCTTT. Amino acids: CSADHSGTVVNTEAFF.

J is TRBJ1-5 and V is TRBV19; D remains unclear. The CDR3 covers 14 residues. CDR1 and CDR2 (germline): LNHDA, SQIVND (reference sequence). Trimming took off 3 bases at V and 4 bases at J, with 10 bases between the two ends. The CDR3 DNA follows: TGTGCCAGTAGTATGTCCTCGGGGAATCAGCCCCAGCATTTT. Residues: CASSMSSGNQPQHF.